These T cell receptor beta chains were read from a single sample in a study of Graves' ophthalmopathy and Graves' hyperthyroidism. TCRdb ran MiXCR on the multiplex PCR reads and lists one entry per CDR3 protein. The table has about 500,000 distinct CDR3 sequences, about 15% seen once. Sequenced: blood. These receptors were collected from a woman aged 25-40 years with Graves' ophthalmopathy. CDR3s include the opening cysteine and the closing phenylalanine or tryptophan. The D gene is left open where the match is weak. Clone size is shown for a subset of rows, as once, few, many or a class of expanded clone.

v_call: TRBV12-3/TRBV12-4; clone_size: many; d_call: TRBD1; j_call: TRBJ2-6; cdr3_aa: CASRRTGTGANVLTF; cdr3_nt: TGTGCCAGCAGAAGGACAGGGACCGGGGCCAACGTCCTGACTTTC
v_call: TRBV4-1; clone_size: many; d_call: .; j_call: TRBJ2-5; cdr3_aa: CASSQGLRPGETQYF; cdr3_nt: TGCGCCAGCAGCCAAGGTTTAAGGCCTGGGGAGACCCAGTACTTC
v_call: TRBV4-1; clone_size: .; d_call: .; j_call: TRBJ1-3; cdr3_aa: CASSLLGASGNTIYF; cdr3_nt: TGCGCCAGCAGCCTTCTCGGGGCCTCTGGAAACACCATATATTTT
v_call: TRBV11-2; clone_size: .; d_call: .; j_call: TRBJ2-6; cdr3_aa: CASITRPGFSGANVLTF; cdr3_nt: TGTGCCAGCATTACCCGTCCTGGGTTCTCTGGGGCCAACGTCCTGACTTTC
v_call: TRBV7-3; clone_size: .; d_call: .; j_call: TRBJ2-2; cdr3_aa: CASSLSSQGNTGELFF; cdr3_nt: TGTGCCAGCAGCTTATCTTCTCAGGGTAACACCGGGGAGCTGTTTTTT
v_call: TRBV7-8; clone_size: few; d_call: .; j_call: TRBJ2-6; cdr3_aa: CASSFPGPGLTGANVLTF; cdr3_nt: TGTGCCAGCAGCTTCCCGGGGCCCGGCCTGACTGGGGCCAACGTCCTGACTTTC
v_call: TRBV9; clone_size: .; d_call: .; j_call: TRBJ1-2; cdr3_aa: CASSRQSGPTNYGYTF; cdr3_nt: TGTGCCAGCAGCCGTCAGTCCGGACCTACTAACTATGGCTACACCTTC
v_call: TRBV28; clone_size: many; d_call: .; j_call: TRBJ2-7; cdr3_aa: CASNPDSETYEQYF; cdr3_nt: TGTGCCAGCAACCCGGACTCCGAGACCTACGAGCAGTACTTC
v_call: TRBV20-1; clone_size: many; d_call: TRBD2; j_call: TRBJ2-2; cdr3_aa: CSARNLAGKNTGELFF; cdr3_nt: TGCAGTGCTAGAAATCTAGCGGGAAAGAACACCGGGGAGCTGTTTTTT
v_call: TRBV19; clone_size: .; d_call: .; j_call: TRBJ2-5; cdr3_aa: CASSIGGARGEETQYF; cdr3_nt: TGTGCCAGTAGTATTGGGGGCGCCAGGGGCGAAGAGACCCAGTACTTC
v_call: TRBV6-1; clone_size: many; d_call: .; j_call: TRBJ2-2; cdr3_aa: CASSVGGDTGELFF; cdr3_nt: TGTGCCAGCAGTGTTGGCGGAGACACCGGGGAGCTGTTTTTT
v_call: TRBV6-2/TRBV6-3; clone_size: many; d_call: TRBD1; j_call: TRBJ2-2; cdr3_aa: CASTRTGVNTGELFF; cdr3_nt: TGTGCCAGCACCAGAACAGGGGTGAACACCGGGGAGCTGTTTTTT
v_call: TRBV3-1; clone_size: .; d_call: .; j_call: TRBJ1-6; cdr3_aa: CASSQETEGDSPLHF; cdr3_nt: TGTGCCAGCAGCCAAGAAACCGAGGGGGACTCACCCCTCCACTTT
v_call: TRBV28; clone_size: many; d_call: .; j_call: TRBJ2-7; cdr3_aa: CASSLQAPGEQYF; cdr3_nt: TGTGCCAGCAGTTTACAGGCCCCCGGGGAGCAGTACTTC
v_call: TRBV29-1; clone_size: many; d_call: .; j_call: TRBJ2-7; cdr3_aa: CSVPLLDGYGQYF; cdr3_nt: TGCAGCGTTCCCCTTTTGGACGGCTACGGGCAGTACTTC
v_call: TRBV9; clone_size: .; d_call: .; j_call: TRBJ1-2; cdr3_aa: CASSPWPDKNPYTF; cdr3_nt: TGTGCCAGCAGCCCCTGGCCGGACAAGAACCCCTACACCTTC
v_call: TRBV5-6; clone_size: .; d_call: .; j_call: TRBJ2-5; cdr3_aa: CASSQFWGKLQETQYF; cdr3_nt: TGTGCCAGCAGCCAATTTTGGGGTAAACTACAAGAGACCCAGTACTTC
v_call: TRBV12-3/TRBV12-4; clone_size: many; d_call: .; j_call: TRBJ2-3; cdr3_aa: CASSPPPGDTQYF; cdr3_nt: TGTGCCAGCAGTCCCCCCCCGGGAGATACGCAGTATTTT
v_call: TRBV28; clone_size: many; d_call: TRBD2; j_call: TRBJ2-7; cdr3_aa: CASSEAGGAYEQYF; cdr3_nt: TGTGCCAGCAGTGAAGCGGGAGGAGCCTACGAGCAGTACTTC
v_call: TRBV3-1; clone_size: many; d_call: .; j_call: TRBJ1-6; cdr3_aa: CASSRGHSSYNSPLHF; cdr3_nt: TGTGCCAGCAGCCGCGGACATAGCTCCTATAATTCACCCCTCCACTTT
v_call: TRBV9; clone_size: .; d_call: .; j_call: TRBJ2-6; cdr3_aa: CASGVGSSGANVLTF; cdr3_nt: TGTGCCAGCGGCGTAGGCAGCTCTGGGGCCAACGTCCTGACTTTC
v_call: TRBV28; clone_size: many; d_call: .; j_call: TRBJ2-5; cdr3_aa: CASSRASGETQYF; cdr3_nt: TGTGCCAGCAGTCGAGCATCGGGGGAGACCCAGTACTTC
v_call: TRBV30; clone_size: many; d_call: TRBD2; j_call: TRBJ2-2; cdr3_aa: CAWSFGGKGELFF; cdr3_nt: TGTGCCTGGAGTTTCGGGGGGAAGGGGGAGCTGTTTTTT
v_call: TRBV6-2/TRBV6-3; clone_size: many; d_call: .; j_call: TRBJ2-5; cdr3_aa: CASSSPKLGGAGETQYF; cdr3_nt: TGTGCCAGCAGTTCCCCTAAACTGGGGGGGGCAGGGGAGACCCAGTACTTC
v_call: TRBV3-1; clone_size: many; d_call: TRBD2; j_call: TRBJ2-5; cdr3_aa: CASSQTAGEETQYF; cdr3_nt: TGTGCCAGCAGCCAGACAGCGGGAGAAGAGACCCAGTACTTC
v_call: TRBV15; clone_size: many; d_call: .; j_call: TRBJ1-1; cdr3_aa: CATTPGPLNTEAFF; cdr3_nt: TGTGCCACCACCCCGGGGCCATTGAACACTGAAGCTTTCTTT
v_call: TRBV12-3/TRBV12-4; clone_size: many; d_call: .; j_call: TRBJ1-2; cdr3_aa: CASSEGGTYGYTF; cdr3_nt: TGTGCCAGCAGTGAGGGCGGAACTTATGGCTACACCTTC
v_call: TRBV6-1; clone_size: .; d_call: TRBD1; j_call: TRBJ1-6; cdr3_aa: CASSEEGGSGSPLHF; cdr3_nt: TGTGCCAGCAGTGAAGAAGGGGGCAGCGGTTCACCCCTCCACTTT
v_call: TRBV4-2; clone_size: .; d_call: .; j_call: TRBJ2-7; cdr3_aa: CASSQEFGVPYEQYF; cdr3_nt: TGTGCCAGCAGCCAAGAGTTCGGCGTCCCCTACGAGCAGTACTTC
v_call: TRBV30; clone_size: few; d_call: .; j_call: TRBJ1-1; cdr3_aa: CAWSAKGTEAFF; cdr3_nt: TGTGCCTGGAGTGCAAAAGGCACTGAAGCTTTCTTT
v_call: TRBV15; clone_size: many; d_call: .; j_call: TRBJ2-7; cdr3_aa: CATSRVPDYEQYF; cdr3_nt: TGTGCCACCAGCAGAGTTCCGGACTACGAGCAGTACTTC
v_call: TRBV19; clone_size: many; d_call: TRBD1; j_call: TRBJ1-5; cdr3_aa: CASSMGQGANQPQHF; cdr3_nt: TGTGCCAGTAGTATGGGACAGGGGGCGAATCAGCCCCAGCATTTT
v_call: TRBV30; clone_size: many; d_call: .; j_call: TRBJ2-5; cdr3_aa: CAWSVGDQETQYF; cdr3_nt: TGTGCCTGGAGTGTAGGTGACCAAGAGACCCAGTACTTC
v_call: TRBV7-9; clone_size: many; d_call: .; j_call: TRBJ2-5; cdr3_aa: CASRRSGKETQYF; cdr3_nt: TGTGCCAGCAGAAGGAGCGGTAAAGAGACCCAGTACTTC
v_call: TRBV30; clone_size: many; d_call: .; j_call: TRBJ1-3; cdr3_aa: CAWRRHLSGNTIYF; cdr3_nt: TGTGCCTGGAGGAGACATTTATCTGGAAACACCATATATTTT
v_call: TRBV6-5; clone_size: many; d_call: .; j_call: TRBJ1-5; cdr3_aa: CASSSQPSSPGNQPQHF; cdr3_nt: TGTGCCAGCAGTTCGCAACCCTCATCTCCCGGCAATCAGCCCCAGCATTTT
v_call: TRBV24-1; clone_size: many; d_call: TRBD1; j_call: TRBJ2-5; cdr3_aa: CATSDFDRVGGETQYF; cdr3_nt: TGTGCCACCAGTGACTTCGACAGGGTAGGCGGGGAGACCCAGTACTTC
v_call: TRBV6-7; clone_size: many; d_call: .; j_call: TRBJ2-2; cdr3_aa: CASIEHDENTGELFF; cdr3_nt: TGTGCCAGCATCGAGCATGACGAGAACACCGGGGAGCTGTTTTTT
v_call: TRBV6-5; clone_size: many; d_call: .; j_call: TRBJ1-1; cdr3_aa: CASSYPGTTEAFF; cdr3_nt: TGTGCCAGCAGTTACCCGGGAACAACTGAAGCTTTCTTT
v_call: TRBV6-1; clone_size: many; d_call: .; j_call: TRBJ1-6; cdr3_aa: CASRPDTDNSPLHF; cdr3_nt: TGTGCCAGCAGACCCGACACCGATAATTCACCCCTCCACTTT
v_call: TRBV7-2; clone_size: .; d_call: TRBD1; j_call: TRBJ2-7; cdr3_aa: CASSHGTAGSYEQYF; cdr3_nt: TGTGCCAGCAGCCACGGGACAGCCGGCTCCTACGAGCAGTACTTC
v_call: TRBV30; clone_size: many; d_call: .; j_call: TRBJ2-2; cdr3_aa: CAWSVPLPITGNGELFF; cdr3_nt: TGTGCCTGGAGTGTACCCCTCCCGATCACAGGGAACGGGGAGCTGTTTTTT
v_call: TRBV3-1; clone_size: many; d_call: TRBD1; j_call: TRBJ1-1; cdr3_aa: CASSQPNRGYTEAFF; cdr3_nt: TGTGCCAGCAGCCAGCCAAACAGGGGATACACTGAAGCTTTCTTT
v_call: TRBV4-1; clone_size: few; d_call: .; j_call: TRBJ2-7; cdr3_aa: CASSQPLSGAYEQYF; cdr3_nt: TGCGCCAGCAGCCAACCTCTAAGCGGCGCCTACGAGCAGTACTTC
v_call: TRBV5-1; clone_size: many; d_call: .; j_call: TRBJ1-1; cdr3_aa: CASSFFSRASTEAFF; cdr3_nt: TGCGCCAGCAGCTTTTTTTCGCGGGCCTCTACTGAAGCTTTCTTT
v_call: TRBV28; clone_size: many; d_call: .; j_call: TRBJ1-2; cdr3_aa: CASSLWGSYGYTF; cdr3_nt: TGTGCCAGCAGTTTATGGGGGAGCTATGGCTACACCTTC
v_call: TRBV5-1; clone_size: few; d_call: .; j_call: TRBJ2-7; cdr3_aa: CASIPVGGYEQYF; cdr3_nt: TGCGCCAGCATCCCGGTCGGGGGCTACGAGCAGTACTTC
v_call: TRBV7-1; clone_size: .; d_call: .; j_call: TRBJ1-4; cdr3_aa: CASSSGGRGGLGHNEKLFF; cdr3_nt: TGTGCCAGCAGCTCAGGGGGCAGAGGAGGATTGGGCCATAATGAAAAACTGTTTTTT
v_call: TRBV12-3/TRBV12-4; clone_size: many; d_call: TRBD1; j_call: TRBJ1-1; cdr3_aa: CASRERDRAYERAFF; cdr3_nt: TGTGCCAGCAGGGAGAGGGACAGGGCCTATGAAAGAGCTTTCTTT
v_call: TRBV6-5; clone_size: many; d_call: .; j_call: TRBJ1-1; cdr3_aa: CASSSGQGTGYTEAFF; cdr3_nt: TGTGCCAGCAGTTCGGGGCAGGGTACGGGGTACACTGAAGCTTTCTTT
v_call: TRBV20-1; clone_size: many; d_call: .; j_call: TRBJ1-2; cdr3_aa: CSAREEGARYGYTF; cdr3_nt: TGCAGTGCTAGAGAAGAAGGGGCTCGCTATGGCTACACCTTC
v_call: TRBV15; clone_size: many; d_call: .; j_call: TRBJ1-1; cdr3_aa: CATSRDRRGEAFF; cdr3_nt: TGTGCCACCAGCAGAGATCGGCGCGGAGAAGCTTTCTTT
v_call: TRBV2; clone_size: few; d_call: TRBD1; j_call: TRBJ2-2; cdr3_aa: CASPKTGGAGGELFF; cdr3_nt: TGTGCCAGCCCCAAGACAGGGGGCGCAGGCGGGGAGCTGTTTTTT
v_call: TRBV20-1; clone_size: many; d_call: .; j_call: TRBJ1-1; cdr3_aa: CSVRVVDTEAFF; cdr3_nt: TGCAGTGTAAGGGTAGTGGACACTGAAGCTTTCTTT
v_call: TRBV7-8; clone_size: many; d_call: .; j_call: TRBJ1-5; cdr3_aa: CASRMGGYNQPQHF; cdr3_nt: TGTGCCAGCAGAATGGGAGGTTACAATCAGCCCCAGCATTTT
v_call: TRBV12-3/TRBV12-4; clone_size: few; d_call: .; j_call: TRBJ2-7; cdr3_aa: CASSLHGWGDEQYF; cdr3_nt: TGTGCCAGCAGCCTACACGGCTGGGGAGACGAGCAGTACTTC
v_call: TRBV28; clone_size: .; d_call: TRBD1; j_call: TRBJ1-1; cdr3_aa: CASSLQGAGNPEAFF; cdr3_nt: TGTGCCAGCAGTTTGCAGGGGGCAGGGAACCCTGAAGCTTTCTTT